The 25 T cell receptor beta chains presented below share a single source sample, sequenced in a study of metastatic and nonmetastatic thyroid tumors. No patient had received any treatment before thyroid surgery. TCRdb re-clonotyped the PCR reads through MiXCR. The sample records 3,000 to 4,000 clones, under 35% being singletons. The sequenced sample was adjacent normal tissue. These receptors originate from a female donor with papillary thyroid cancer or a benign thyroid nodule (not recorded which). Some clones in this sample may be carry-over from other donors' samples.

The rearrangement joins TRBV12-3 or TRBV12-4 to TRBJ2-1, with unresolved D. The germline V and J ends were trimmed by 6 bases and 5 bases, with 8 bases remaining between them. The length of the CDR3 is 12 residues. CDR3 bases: TGTGCCAGCAGCCGCGCCGACAATGAGCAGTTCTTC. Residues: CASSRADNEQFF.

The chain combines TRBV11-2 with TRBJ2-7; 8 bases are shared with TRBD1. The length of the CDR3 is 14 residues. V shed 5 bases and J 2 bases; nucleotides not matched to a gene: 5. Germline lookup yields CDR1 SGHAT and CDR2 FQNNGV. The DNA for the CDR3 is TGTGCCAGCAGCCCAGGACAGGGTGCCTACGAGCAGTACTTC. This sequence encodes CASSPGQGAYEQYF.

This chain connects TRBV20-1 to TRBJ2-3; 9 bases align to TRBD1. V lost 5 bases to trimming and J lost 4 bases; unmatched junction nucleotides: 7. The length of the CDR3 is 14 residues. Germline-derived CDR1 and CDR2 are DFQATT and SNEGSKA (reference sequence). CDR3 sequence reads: CSAGDRDVADTQYF. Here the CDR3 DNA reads TGCAGTGCTGGGGACAGGGATGTCGCAGATACGCAGTATTTT.

DNA for the CDR3: TGTGCCAGCAGTTTAAGGGGGATCAGCAGTGAAAAACTGTTTTTT. Translation gives CASSLRGISSEKLFF. The V call is TRBV12-3 or TRBV12-4, the J call TRBJ1-4; D possibly corresponds to TRBD1 (6 bases). Trimming pared 2 bases from V and 7 bases from J, leaving 14 bases between. The CDR3 sequence is 15 residues long.

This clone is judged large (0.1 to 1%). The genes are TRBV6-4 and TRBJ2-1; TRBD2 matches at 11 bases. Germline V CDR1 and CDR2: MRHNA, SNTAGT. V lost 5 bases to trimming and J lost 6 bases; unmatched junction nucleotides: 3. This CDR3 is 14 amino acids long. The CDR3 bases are TGTGCCAGCAGTCCGGGACTAGCGGCCAATGAGCAGTTCTTC. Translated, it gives CASSPGLAANEQFF.

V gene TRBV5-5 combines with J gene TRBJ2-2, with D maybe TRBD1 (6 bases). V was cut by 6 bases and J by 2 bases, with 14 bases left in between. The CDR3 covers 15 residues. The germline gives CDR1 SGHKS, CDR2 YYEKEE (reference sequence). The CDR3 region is CASNSGHRNTGELFF. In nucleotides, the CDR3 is TGTGCCAGCAACTCGGGACACCGAAACACCGGGGAGCTGTTTTTT.

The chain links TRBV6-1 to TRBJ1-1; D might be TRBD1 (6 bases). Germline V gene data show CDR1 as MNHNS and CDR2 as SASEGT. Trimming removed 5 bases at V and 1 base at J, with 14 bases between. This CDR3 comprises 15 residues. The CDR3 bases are TGTGCCAGCAGTTCGCCCGGGACAAGGAACACTGAAGCTTTCTTT. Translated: CASSSPGTRNTEAFF.

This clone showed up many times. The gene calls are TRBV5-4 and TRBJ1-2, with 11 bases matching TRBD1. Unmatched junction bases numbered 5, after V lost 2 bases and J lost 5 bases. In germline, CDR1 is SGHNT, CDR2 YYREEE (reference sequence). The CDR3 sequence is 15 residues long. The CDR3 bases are TGTGCCAGCAGCTTCGGGACAGGGGGACGATATGGCTACACCTTC. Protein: CASSFGTGGRYGYTF.

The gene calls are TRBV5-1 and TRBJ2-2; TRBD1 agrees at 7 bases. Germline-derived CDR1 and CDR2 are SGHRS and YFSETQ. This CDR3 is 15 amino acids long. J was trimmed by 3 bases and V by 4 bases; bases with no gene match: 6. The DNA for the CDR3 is TGCGCCAGCAGCACCGGACAGGATCACACCGGGGAGCTGTTTTTT. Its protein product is CASSTGQDHTGELFF. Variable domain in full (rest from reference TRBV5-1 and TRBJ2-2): KAGVTQTPRYLIKTRGQQVTLSCSPISGHRSVSWYQQTPGQGLQFLFEYFSETQRNKGNFPGRFSGRQFSNSRSEMNVSTLELGDSALYLCASSTGQDHTGELFFGEGSRLTVL.

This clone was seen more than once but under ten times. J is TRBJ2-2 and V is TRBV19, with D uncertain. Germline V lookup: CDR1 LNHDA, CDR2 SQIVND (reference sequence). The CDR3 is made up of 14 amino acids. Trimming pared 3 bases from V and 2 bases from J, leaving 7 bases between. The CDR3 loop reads CASSISHNTGELFF. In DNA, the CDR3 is TGTGCCAGTAGTATTTCCCATAACACCGGGGAGCTGTTTTTT.

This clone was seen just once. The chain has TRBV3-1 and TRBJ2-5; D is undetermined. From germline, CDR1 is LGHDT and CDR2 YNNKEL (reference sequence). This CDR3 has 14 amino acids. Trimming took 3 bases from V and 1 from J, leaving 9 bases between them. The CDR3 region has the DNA TGTGCCAGCAGCCATTGGCGTCCCCAAGAGACCCAGTACTTC. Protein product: CASSHWRPQETQYF.

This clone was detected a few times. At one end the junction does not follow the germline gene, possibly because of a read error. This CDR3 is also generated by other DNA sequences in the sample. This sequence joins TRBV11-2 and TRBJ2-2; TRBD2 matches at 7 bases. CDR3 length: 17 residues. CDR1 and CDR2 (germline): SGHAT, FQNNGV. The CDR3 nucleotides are TGTGCCAGCAGCTTAAGACTAGCTGGAGAGAACACCGGTGAGCTGTTTTTT. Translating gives CASSLRLAGENTGELFF.

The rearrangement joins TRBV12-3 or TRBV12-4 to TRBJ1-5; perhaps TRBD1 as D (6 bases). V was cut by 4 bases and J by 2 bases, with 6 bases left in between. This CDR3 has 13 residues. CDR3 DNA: TGTGCCAGCAGTTACAGGGGCAATCAGCCCCAGCATTTT. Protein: CASSYRGNQPQHF.

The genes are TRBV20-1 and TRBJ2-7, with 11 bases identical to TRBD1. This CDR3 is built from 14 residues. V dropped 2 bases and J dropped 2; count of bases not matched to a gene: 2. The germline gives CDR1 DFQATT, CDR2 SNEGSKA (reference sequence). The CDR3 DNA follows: TGCAGTGCTAGACAGGGACAGGGGGCCTACGAGCAGTACTTC. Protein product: CSARQGQGAYEQYF.

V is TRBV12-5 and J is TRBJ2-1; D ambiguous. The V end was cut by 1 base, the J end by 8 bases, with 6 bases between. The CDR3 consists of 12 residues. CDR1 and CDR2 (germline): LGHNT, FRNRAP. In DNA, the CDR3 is TGTGCTAGTGGTTTGGAACCATATGAGCAGTTCTTC. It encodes CASGLEPYEQFF. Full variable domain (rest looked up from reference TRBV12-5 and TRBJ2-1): DARVTQTPRHKVTEMGQEVTMRCQPILGHNTVFWYRQTMMQGLELLAYFRNRAPLDDSGMPKDRFSAEMPDATLATLKIQPSEPRDSAVYFCASGLEPYEQFFGPGTRLTVL.

CDR3 protein: CASSPNAPGQGVYGYTF. For the CDR3, the DNA is TGTGCCAGCTCACCAAACGCCCCGGGACAGGGAGTTTATGGCTACACCTTC. The chain uses TRBV18 and TRBJ1-2; TRBD1 matches 9 bases. V lost 2 bases and J lost 5; bases outside the gene matches: 12. Germline loops: CDR1 KGHSH, CDR2 LQKENI. This CDR3 comprises 17 residues.

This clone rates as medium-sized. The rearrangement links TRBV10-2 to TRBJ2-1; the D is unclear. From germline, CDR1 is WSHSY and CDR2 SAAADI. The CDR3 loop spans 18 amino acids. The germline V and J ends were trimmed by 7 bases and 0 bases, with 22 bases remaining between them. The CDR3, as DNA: TGCGCCAGCAAAGTTTACGGCCCTGGAGTGAGCTCCTACAATGAGCAGTTCTTC. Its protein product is CASKVYGPGVSSYNEQFF.

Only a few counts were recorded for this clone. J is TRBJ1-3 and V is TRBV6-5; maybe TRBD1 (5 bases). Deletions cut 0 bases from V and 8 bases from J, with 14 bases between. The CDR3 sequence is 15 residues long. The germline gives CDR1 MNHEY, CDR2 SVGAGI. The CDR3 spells CASSYSGRGVDTIYF. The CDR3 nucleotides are TGTGCCAGCAGTTACTCGGGCCGGGGGGTAGACACCATATATTTT.

The CDR3 DNA reads as TGCGCCAGCAGTGAGCAAGGATCAGAGACCCAGTACTTC. It translates to CASSEQGSETQYF. The chain employs TRBV10-2 and TRBJ2-5; D gene uncertain. Trimming pared 2 bases from V and 4 bases from J, leaving 8 bases between. CDR1 is WSHSY, CDR2 SAAADI, per germline. CDR3 length equals 13 residues.

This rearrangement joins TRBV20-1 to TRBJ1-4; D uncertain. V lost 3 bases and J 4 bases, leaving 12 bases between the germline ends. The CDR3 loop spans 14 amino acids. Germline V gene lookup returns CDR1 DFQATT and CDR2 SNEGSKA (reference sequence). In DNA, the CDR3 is TGCAGTGCTAGTCCCCCCGGCGGTAATGAAAAACTGTTTTTT. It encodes CSASPPGGNEKLFF.

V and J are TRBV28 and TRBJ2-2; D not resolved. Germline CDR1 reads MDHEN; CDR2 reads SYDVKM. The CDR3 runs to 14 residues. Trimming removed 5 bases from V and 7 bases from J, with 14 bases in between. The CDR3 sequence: CASSRLKRSGELFF. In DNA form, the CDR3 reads TGTGCCAGCAGTAGACTTAAGAGGAGCGGGGAGCTGTTTTTT.

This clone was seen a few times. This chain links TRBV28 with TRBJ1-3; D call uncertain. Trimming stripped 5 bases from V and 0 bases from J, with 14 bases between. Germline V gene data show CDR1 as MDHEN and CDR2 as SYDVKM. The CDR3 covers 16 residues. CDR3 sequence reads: CASSTNTLSSGNTIYF. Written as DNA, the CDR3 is TGTGCCAGCAGTACTAACACCTTGAGCTCTGGAAACACCATATATTTT.

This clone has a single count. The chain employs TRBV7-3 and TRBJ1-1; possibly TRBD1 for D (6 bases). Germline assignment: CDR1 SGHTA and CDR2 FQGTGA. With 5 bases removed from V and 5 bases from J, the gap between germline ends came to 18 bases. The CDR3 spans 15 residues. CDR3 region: CASSPAPGAGTEAFF. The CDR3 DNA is TGTGCCAGCAGCCCAGCCCCAGGGGCAGGGACTGAAGCTTTCTTT.

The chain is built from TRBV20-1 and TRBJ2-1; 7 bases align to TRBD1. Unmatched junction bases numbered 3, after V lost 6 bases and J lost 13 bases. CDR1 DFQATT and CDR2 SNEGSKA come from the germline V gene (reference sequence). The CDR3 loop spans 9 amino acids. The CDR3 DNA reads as TGCAGTGCGGGACAGCCTCAGTTCTTC. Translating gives CSAGQPQFF.

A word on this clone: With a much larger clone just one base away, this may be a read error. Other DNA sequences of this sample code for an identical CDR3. The CDR3 spells CSASSGEESSPLHF. The DNA for the CDR3 is TGCAGTGCGTCCTCTGGGGAGGAGTCCTCACCCCTCCACTTT. The chain joins TRBV20-1 to TRBJ1-6; D ambiguous. V was clipped by 6 bases and J by 10 bases, with 19 bases between them. The CDR3 sequence is 14 residues long. Germline CDR1 DFQATT, CDR2 SNEGSKA (reference sequence).